This TCR beta chain comes out of a study of cytomegalovirus exposure and HLA in healthy donors. Regarding the study as a whole: When analyzed later, a missense DCLRE1C variant was found to be linked to TCR beta V- and J-gene trimming. As a later analysis revealed, the rate of TCR association differed by HLA locus, with DRB1 most and HLA-C fewest. The later analysis indicated that the majority of CMV-associated TCR beta chains appeared HLA-restricted.

Germline loops: CDR1 MNHNY, CDR2 SVGAGI (reference sequence). Trimming took 0 bases from V and 2 from J, leaving 7 bases between them. The CDR3 consists of 14 residues. The PCR was carried out with 60 Vbeta primers and 13 Jbeta primers. TCRdb's table, derived via immunoSEQ multiplex PCR, lists solely in-frame clones and lacks some. This table has fewer than 250,000 clones, around 82% appearing once. As regards this clone: What it recognizes is unknown.

The chain couples TRBV6-6 to TRBJ1-2; TRBD1 might be the D (5 bases). Sequenced: PBMCs. The TCR originated in a young man in good health and CMV-seronegative. The CDR3 protein is CASSYSTENYGYTF. CDR3 sequence (DNA): TGTGCCAGCAGTTACTCGACAGAAAACTATGGCTACACCTTC.